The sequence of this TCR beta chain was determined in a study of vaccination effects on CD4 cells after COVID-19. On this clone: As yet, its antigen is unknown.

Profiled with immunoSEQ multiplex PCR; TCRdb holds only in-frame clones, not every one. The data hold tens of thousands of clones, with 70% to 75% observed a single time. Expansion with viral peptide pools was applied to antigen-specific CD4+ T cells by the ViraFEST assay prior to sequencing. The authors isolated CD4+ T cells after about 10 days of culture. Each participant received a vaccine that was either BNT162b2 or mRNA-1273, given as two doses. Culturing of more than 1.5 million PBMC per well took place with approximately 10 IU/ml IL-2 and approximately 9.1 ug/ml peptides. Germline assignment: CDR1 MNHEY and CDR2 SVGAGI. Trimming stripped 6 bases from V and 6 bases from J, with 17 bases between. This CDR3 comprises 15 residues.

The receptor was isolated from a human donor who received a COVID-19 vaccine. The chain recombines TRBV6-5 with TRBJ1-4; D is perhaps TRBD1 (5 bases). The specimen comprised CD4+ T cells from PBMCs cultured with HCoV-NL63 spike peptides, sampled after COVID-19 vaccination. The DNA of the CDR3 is TGTGCCAGCAGCCTTGGCGGGGCGAGGGATGAAAAACTGTTTTTT. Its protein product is CASSLGGARDEKLFF.